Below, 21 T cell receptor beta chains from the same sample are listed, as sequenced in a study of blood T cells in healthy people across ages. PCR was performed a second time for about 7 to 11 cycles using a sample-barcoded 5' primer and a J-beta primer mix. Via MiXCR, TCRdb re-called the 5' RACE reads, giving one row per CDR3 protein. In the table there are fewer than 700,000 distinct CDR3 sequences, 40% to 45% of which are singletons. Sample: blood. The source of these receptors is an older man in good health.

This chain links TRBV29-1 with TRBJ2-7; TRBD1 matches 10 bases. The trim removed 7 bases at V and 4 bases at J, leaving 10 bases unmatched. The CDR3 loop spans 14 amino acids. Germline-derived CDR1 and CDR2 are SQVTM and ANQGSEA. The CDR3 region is CSAVSGTGVYEQYF. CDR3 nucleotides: TGCAGCGCCGTATCGGGGACAGGGGTATACGAGCAGTACTTC.

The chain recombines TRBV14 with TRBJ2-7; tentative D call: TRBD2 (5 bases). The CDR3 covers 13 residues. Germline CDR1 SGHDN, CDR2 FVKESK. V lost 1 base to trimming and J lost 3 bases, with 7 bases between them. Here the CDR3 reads CASSQVANYEQYF. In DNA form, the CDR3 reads TGTGCCAGCAGCCAAGTAGCGAACTACGAGCAGTACTTC.

The CDR3 DNA follows: TGCAGTGCTACCCTTGGGACTAGCGGGGGCACAGATACGCAGTATTTT. This codes for CSATLGTSGGTDTQYF. The chain recombines TRBV20-1 with TRBJ2-3; 13 nucleotides align to TRBD2. CDR3 length equals 16 residues. With 4 bases clipped from V and 1 base from J, the junction kept 5 bases outside the gene matches. The V gene's germline CDR1 is DFQATT and CDR2 SNEGSKA (reference sequence).

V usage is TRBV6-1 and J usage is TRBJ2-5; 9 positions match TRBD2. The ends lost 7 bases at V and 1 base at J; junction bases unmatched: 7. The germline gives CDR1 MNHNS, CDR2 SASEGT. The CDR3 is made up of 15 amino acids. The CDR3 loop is CASTPSGDFQETQYF. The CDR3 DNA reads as TGTGCCAGCACCCCTAGCGGGGACTTCCAAGAGACCCAGTACTTC.

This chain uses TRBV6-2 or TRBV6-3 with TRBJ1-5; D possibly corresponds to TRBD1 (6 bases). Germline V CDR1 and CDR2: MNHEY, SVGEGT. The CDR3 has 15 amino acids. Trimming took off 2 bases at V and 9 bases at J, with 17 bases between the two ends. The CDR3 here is CASSYQAGALGPQHF. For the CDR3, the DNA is TGTGCCAGCAGTTACCAGGCAGGGGCCCTCGGGCCCCAGCATTTT.

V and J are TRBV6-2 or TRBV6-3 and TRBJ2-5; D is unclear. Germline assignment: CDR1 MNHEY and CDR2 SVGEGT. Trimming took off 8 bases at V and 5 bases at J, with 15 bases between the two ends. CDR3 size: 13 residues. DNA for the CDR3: TGTGCCAGCCATTTAGACGCGCAGGAGACCCAGTACTTC. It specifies CASHLDAQETQYF.

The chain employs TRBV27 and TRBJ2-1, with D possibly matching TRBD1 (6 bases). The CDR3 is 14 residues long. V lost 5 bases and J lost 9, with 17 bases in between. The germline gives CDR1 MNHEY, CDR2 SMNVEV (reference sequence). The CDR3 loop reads CASSVRHGQCEQFF. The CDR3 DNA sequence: TGTGCCAGCAGTGTCAGACACGGACAGTGTGAGCAGTTCTTC.

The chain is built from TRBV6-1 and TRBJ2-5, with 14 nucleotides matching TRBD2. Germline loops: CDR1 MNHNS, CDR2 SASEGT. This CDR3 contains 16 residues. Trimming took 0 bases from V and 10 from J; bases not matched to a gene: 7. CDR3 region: CASSEAGLAGVPDQYF. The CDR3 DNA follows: TGTGCCAGCAGTGAAGCGGGACTAGCGGGAGTCCCGGACCAGTACTTC.

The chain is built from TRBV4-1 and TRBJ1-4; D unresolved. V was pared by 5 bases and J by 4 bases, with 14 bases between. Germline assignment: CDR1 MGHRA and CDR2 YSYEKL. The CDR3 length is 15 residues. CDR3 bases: TGCGCCAGCAGCAATCGGGCGACGAGTAATGAAAAACTGTTTTTT. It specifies CASSNRATSNEKLFF.

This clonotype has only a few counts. CDR3 coding DNA: TGTGCCAGCAGCTTCTCCCCAGGGGGCCCTGGGGACGAGCAGTACTTC. Translating it yields CASSFSPGGPGDEQYF. The V and J genes are TRBV7-2 and TRBJ2-7; the match to TRBD1 covers 8 bases. Germline CDR1 is SGHTA and CDR2 is FQGNSA. The length of the CDR3 is 16 residues. V trimming: 3 bases; J trimming: 5 bases; junction bases outside the gene matches: 12.

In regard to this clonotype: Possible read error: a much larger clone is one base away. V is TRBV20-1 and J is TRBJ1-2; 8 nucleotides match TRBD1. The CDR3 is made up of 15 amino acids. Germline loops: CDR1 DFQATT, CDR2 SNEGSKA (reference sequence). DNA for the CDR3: TGCAGTGCTCCCCCAGGGGGCGAGGGGAACTATGGCTACATCTTC. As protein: CSAPPGGEGNYGYIF.

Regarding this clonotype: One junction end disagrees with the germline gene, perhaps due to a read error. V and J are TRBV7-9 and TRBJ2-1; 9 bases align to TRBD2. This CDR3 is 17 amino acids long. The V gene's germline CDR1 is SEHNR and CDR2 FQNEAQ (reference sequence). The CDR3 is CASSPGEEAGGLEERFF. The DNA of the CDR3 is TGTGCCAGCAGCCCCGGAGAAGAGGCGGGGGGGCTCGAGGAGCGGTTCTTC.

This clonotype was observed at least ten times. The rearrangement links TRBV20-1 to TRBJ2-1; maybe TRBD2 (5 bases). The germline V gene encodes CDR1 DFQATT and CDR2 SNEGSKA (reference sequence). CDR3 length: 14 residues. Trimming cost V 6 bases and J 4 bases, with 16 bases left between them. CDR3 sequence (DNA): TGCAGTGCAAAGCGGAGCGAGGTATACAATGAGCAGTTCTTC. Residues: CSAKRSEVYNEQFF.

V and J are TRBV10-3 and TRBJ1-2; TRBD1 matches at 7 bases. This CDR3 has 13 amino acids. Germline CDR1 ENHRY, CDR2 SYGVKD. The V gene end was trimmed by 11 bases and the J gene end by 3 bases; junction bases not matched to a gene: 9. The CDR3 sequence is CAACRDRDYGYTF. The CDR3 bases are TGTGCCGCGTGCCGGGACAGAGACTATGGCTACACCTTC.

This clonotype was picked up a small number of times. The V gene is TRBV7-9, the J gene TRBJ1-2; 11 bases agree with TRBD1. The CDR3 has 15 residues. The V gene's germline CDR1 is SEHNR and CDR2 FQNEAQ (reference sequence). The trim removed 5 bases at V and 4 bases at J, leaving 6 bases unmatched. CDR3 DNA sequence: TGTGCCAGCAGCACCGGACAGGGGGCTTTCTATGGCTACACCTTC. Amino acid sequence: CASSTGQGAFYGYTF.

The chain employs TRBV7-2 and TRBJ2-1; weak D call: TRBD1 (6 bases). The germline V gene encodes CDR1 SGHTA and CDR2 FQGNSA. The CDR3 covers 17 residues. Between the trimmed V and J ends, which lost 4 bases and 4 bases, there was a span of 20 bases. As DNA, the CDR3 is TGTGCCAGCAGCTCCGATATTGACAGGCGACTTTACAATGAGCAGTTCTTC. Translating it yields CASSSDIDRRLYNEQFF. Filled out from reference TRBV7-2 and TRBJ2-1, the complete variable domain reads GAGVSQSPSNKVTEKGKDVELRCDPISGHTALYWYRQSLGQGLEFLIYFQGNSAPDKSGLPSDRFSAERTGGSVSTLTIQRTQQEDSAVYLCASSSDIDRRLYNEQFFGPGTRLTVL.

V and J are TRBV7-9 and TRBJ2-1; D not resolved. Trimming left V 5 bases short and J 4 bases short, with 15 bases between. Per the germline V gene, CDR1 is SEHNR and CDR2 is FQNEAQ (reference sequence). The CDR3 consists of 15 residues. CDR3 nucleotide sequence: TGTGCCAGCAGCCCCCGAATCGATGGGTACAATGAGCAGTTCTTC. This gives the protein CASSPRIDGYNEQFF.

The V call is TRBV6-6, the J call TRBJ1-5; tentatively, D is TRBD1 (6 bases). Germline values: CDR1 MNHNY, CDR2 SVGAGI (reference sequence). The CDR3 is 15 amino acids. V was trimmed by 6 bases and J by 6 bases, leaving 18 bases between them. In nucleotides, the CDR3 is TGTGCCAGCAGACCATCACAGGGAGACGGTCAGCCCCAGCATTTT. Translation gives CASRPSQGDGQPQHF.

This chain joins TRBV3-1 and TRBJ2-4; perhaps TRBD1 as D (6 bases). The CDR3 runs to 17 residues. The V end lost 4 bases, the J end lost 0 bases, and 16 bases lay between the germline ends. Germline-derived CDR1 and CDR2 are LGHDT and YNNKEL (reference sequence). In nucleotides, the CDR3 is TGTGCCAGCAGCCCAGACATCTTACAGGGAGCCAAAAACATTCAGTACTTC. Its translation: CASSPDILQGAKNIQYF.

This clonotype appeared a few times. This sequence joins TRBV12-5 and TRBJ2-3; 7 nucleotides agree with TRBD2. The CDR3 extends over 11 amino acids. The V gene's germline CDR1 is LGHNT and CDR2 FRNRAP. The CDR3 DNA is TGTACCGGGGGGAGCACAGATACGCAGTATTTT. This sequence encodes CTGGSTDTQYF. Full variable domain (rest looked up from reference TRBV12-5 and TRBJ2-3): DARVTQTPRHKVTEMGQEVTMRCQPILGHNTVFWYRQTMMQGLELLAYFRNRAPLDDSGMPKDRFSAEMPDATLATLKIQPSEPRDSAVYFCTGGSTDTQYFGPGTRLTVL.

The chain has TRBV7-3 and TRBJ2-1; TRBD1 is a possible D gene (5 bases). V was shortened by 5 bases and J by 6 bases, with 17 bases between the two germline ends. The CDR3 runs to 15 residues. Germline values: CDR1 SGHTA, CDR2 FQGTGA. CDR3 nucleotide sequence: TGTGCCAGCAGCGCCGGGCCGGACATCTGCAATGAGCAGTTCTTC. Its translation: CASSAGPDICNEQFF.